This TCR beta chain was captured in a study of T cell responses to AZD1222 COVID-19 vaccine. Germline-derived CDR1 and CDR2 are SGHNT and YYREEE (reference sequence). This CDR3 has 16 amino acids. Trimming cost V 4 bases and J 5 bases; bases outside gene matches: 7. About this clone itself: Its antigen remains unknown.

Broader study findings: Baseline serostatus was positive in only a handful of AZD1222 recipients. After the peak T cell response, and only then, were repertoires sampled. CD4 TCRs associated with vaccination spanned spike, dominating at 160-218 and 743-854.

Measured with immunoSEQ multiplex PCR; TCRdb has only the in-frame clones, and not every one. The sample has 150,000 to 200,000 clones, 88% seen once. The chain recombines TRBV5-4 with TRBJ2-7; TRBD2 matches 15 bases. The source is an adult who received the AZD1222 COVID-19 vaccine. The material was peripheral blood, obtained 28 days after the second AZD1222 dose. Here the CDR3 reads CASSPGTSGRQHEQYF. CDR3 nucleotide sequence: TGTGCCAGCAGCCCAGGGACTAGCGGGAGGCAACACGAGCAGTACTTC.